A selection of T cell receptor beta chains follows, all from one sample in a study of regulatory T cells in long-lasting Graves disease. TCRdb recomputed calls from the multiplex PCR reads with MiXCR, one row per CDR3 protein. Of around 330,000 distinct CDR3 sequences in the sample, about 18% were seen once. Here the sequenced sample was peripheral blood mononuclear cells (PBMCs), taken at new diagnosis, from a patient treated with antithyroid drugs. These receptors were collected from a female donor with Graves disease. CDR3s include the opening cysteine and the closing phenylalanine or tryptophan. A D gene is named only where the DNA matches it firmly. Some rows have no size entry. The others give once, few or many, or a class for an expanded clone.

DNA	CDR3	size	V	J	D
TGTGCCAGCAGCCCGACTCGCGGAAGCACAGATACGCAGTATTTT	CASSPTRGSTDTQYF	many	TRBV11-1	TRBJ2-3	.
TGTGCCTGGAAGTCCCGCCTTTCTCAAGAGACCCAGTACTTC	CAWKSRLSQETQYF	.	TRBV30	TRBJ2-5	.
TGTGCCAGTAGTAGAAACGGGGACAACAAGAACGAGCAGTACTTC	CASSRNGDNKNEQYF	many	TRBV19	TRBJ2-7	.
TGCGCCAGCAGCCGTCCCGGGGGGCGGCAGTTCTTC	CASSRPGGRQFF	few	TRBV4-1	TRBJ2-1	.
TGTGCCAGCAGCTTAGGGCCCCGGGGGAGCACAGATACGCAGTATTTT	CASSLGPRGSTDTQYF	many	TRBV11-3	TRBJ2-3	.
TGCGCCAGCAGTGACAGGGTCATCACAGATACGCAGTATTTT	CASSDRVITDTQYF	many	TRBV10-2	TRBJ2-3	.
TGCGCCAGCAGCTTTGGCGTTGACTCTGGAAACACCATATATTTT	CASSFGVDSGNTIYF	few	TRBV5-1	TRBJ1-3	.
TGTGCCAGCAGCGTTAGCGGGAGGGCCTTTACAGATACGCAGTATTTT	CASSVSGRAFTDTQYF	.	TRBV9	TRBJ2-3	TRBD2
TGTGCCAGCAGTGGTGGAACTAGCGGAGTCTACGAGCAGTACTTC	CASSGGTSGVYEQYF	many	TRBV2	TRBJ2-7	TRBD2
TGTGCCAGCAGCTTAGTTCTTAGCGGGAGGGTAGAGACCCAGTACTTC	CASSLVLSGRVETQYF	many	TRBV7-2	TRBJ2-5	TRBD2
TGTGCCACCGAGTGGACGGGTGGTGGACAGCCCCAGCATTTT	CATEWTGGGQPQHF	many	TRBV28	TRBJ1-5	.
TGTGCCAGCAGTGAAGAGGGGGCGGGGGAGACCCAGTACTTC	CASSEEGAGETQYF	.	TRBV2	TRBJ2-5	.
TGTGCCAGCACCGACGGGACGGGGGCTTCCTACGAGCAGTACTTC	CASTDGTGASYEQYF	many	TRBV6-2/TRBV6-3	TRBJ2-7	.
TGTGCCAGCGGCAACGATCTCGCCTACGAGCAGTACTTC	CASGNDLAYEQYF	many	TRBV27	TRBJ2-7	.
TGCAGTGCTAGAGGCCTGGGGACGCCCCTCCCCAATGAGCAGTTCTTC	CSARGLGTPLPNEQFF	.	TRBV20-1	TRBJ2-1	.
TGTGCCAGCAGCGTCGGGGATTGGACAGATACGCAGTATTTT	CASSVGDWTDTQYF	.	TRBV12-3/TRBV12-4	TRBJ2-3	.
TGTGCCAGCAGACCGTCGGGGGGGTCGGCCTACGAGCAGTACTTC	CASRPSGGSAYEQYF	few	TRBV7-2	TRBJ2-7	TRBD2
TGTGCCAGCAGCTTACTCTCGGGACTCCAAGAGCAGTACTTC	CASSLLSGLQEQYF	many	TRBV7-3	TRBJ2-7	.
TGCAGCGTTCGCCACCGGCAGGGCGGGGGAAACACCATATATTTT	CSVRHRQGGGNTIYF	few	TRBV29-1	TRBJ1-3	.
TGCAGTGCTGTCCTGACAGGGGCCGCTATCCCCAACTATGGCTACACCTTC	CSAVLTGAAIPNYGYTF	many	TRBV20-1	TRBJ1-2	TRBD1
TGTGCCTCCAGCACCCCAGCCTACGAGCAGCTCTTC	CASSTPAYEQLF	.	TRBV28	TRBJ2-1	.
TGTGCCTGGAGTGAAGGGGCTGGAAACACCATATATTTT	CAWSEGAGNTIYF	many	TRBV30	TRBJ1-3	.
TGCAGTGCCGTCCAGGGAGGTCGAACTAATGAAAAACTGTTTTTT	CSAVQGGRTNEKLFF	many	TRBV20-1	TRBJ1-4	.
TGTGCCTGGAGTGTGATGGGAAGAGATACGCAGTATTTT	CAWSVMGRDTQYF	many	TRBV30	TRBJ2-3	.
TGCGCCAGCAGCTTGGACGGGGTTGCCACTGAAGCTTTCTTT	CASSLDGVATEAFF	many	TRBV5-1	TRBJ1-1	.
TGTGCCAGCACCCAGCGGCTGACCTACAATGAGCAGTTCTTC	CASTQRLTYNEQFF	many	TRBV28	TRBJ2-1	.
TGTGCCAGCAGCCAAGATTACGGACCCGGCGAGCAGTACTTC	CASSQDYGPGEQYF	many	TRBV3-1	TRBJ2-7	.
TGTGCCAGCAGCTACAGCCTCTATGAAAAACTGTTTTTT	CASSYSLYEKLFF	many	TRBV11-3	TRBJ1-4	.
TGTGCCACCAGGACTAGCGGGAGTTACACCGGGGAGCTGTTTTTT	CATRTSGSYTGELFF	many	TRBV27	TRBJ2-2	TRBD2
TGTGCCAGCAGCCAAGTCCGGGGAGCCACCATATATTTT	CASSQVRGATIYF	.	TRBV3-1	TRBJ1-3	.
TGTGCCAGCAGCCAAGAAGGCACTAGCGGCGAGCAGTACTTC	CASSQEGTSGEQYF	many	TRBV3-1	TRBJ2-7	TRBD2
TGTGCCATCAAAGGCGGGCTAGCGGGAGAGTACAATGAGCAGTTCTTC	CAIKGGLAGEYNEQFF	.	TRBV10-3	TRBJ2-1	TRBD2
TGTGCCAGCAGCTTAGAAGGTCCGGGGGCTGGTAATGAAAAACTGTTTTTT	CASSLEGPGAGNEKLFF	many	TRBV11-3	TRBJ1-4	.
TGTGCCAGCAGTGAACCGACAGCTTCCTACGAGCAGTACTTC	CASSEPTASYEQYF	.	TRBV2	TRBJ2-7	.
TGTGCCAGCAGTTCTCTGACAGCAACGAACACCGGGGAGCTGTTTTTT	CASSSLTATNTGELFF	many	TRBV28	TRBJ2-2	.
TGTGCCTGGAGTGTACAGGGAACAGATACGCAGTATTTT	CAWSVQGTDTQYF	many	TRBV30	TRBJ2-3	.
TGCAGTGCTAGCGGTTCGACAGGTGACACTGAAGCTTTCTTT	CSASGSTGDTEAFF	many	TRBV20-1	TRBJ1-1	.
TGCAGTGCTAGACGGCCCTCTGGGGCCAACGTCCTGACTTTC	CSARRPSGANVLTF	many	TRBV20-1	TRBJ2-6	.
TGTGCCAGCAGCATCGGACAGGTTCGTGGAAACACCATATATTTT	CASSIGQVRGNTIYF	many	TRBV6-1	TRBJ1-3	TRBD1
TGTGCCAGCAGTTACCCAGGGTACGAGGATACGCAGTATTTT	CASSYPGYEDTQYF	few	TRBV6-2/TRBV6-3	TRBJ2-3	.
TGTGCCAGCAGGGGAGACAGGGGGCTGGAGACCCAGTACTTC	CASRGDRGLETQYF	many	TRBV28	TRBJ2-5	TRBD1
TGCGCCAGCAGCCTCCCTGAGAACATTCAGTACTTC	CASSLPENIQYF	.	TRBV5-1	TRBJ2-4	.
TGTGCCAGCACCCATATGACCTGGGGGACCAATGAGCAGTTCTTC	CASTHMTWGTNEQFF	many	TRBV6-2/TRBV6-3	TRBJ2-1	.